These 24 T cell receptor beta chains were sequenced from one sample in a study of a mutant IDH1 vaccine in newly diagnosed glioma. These receptors are not linked to any known antigen. The method was immunoSEQ multiplex PCR; TCRdb's version includes in-frame clones alone and lacks a portion of them. The profile covers 58,000 or so clones, with around 86% appearing a single time and approximately 1.5% taken by the ten largest. As for time point: week 23, last vaccination. The vaccine gave 300 ug of a 20-mer mutant IDH1 peptide subcutaneously per dose. The specimen was PBMCs, collected from a glioma patient whose treatment included an IDH1 peptide vaccine. All receptors come from a man between 35 and 55 years old with glioma.

The chain uses TRBV12-2 and TRBJ1-4. TRBV12-2 is annotated as a pseudogene. CDR3 length: 15 residues. This CDR3 reads CASRLERGKNEKLFF. CDR3 nucleotide sequence: TGTGCAAGTCGCTTAGAGAGGGGAAAGAATGAAAAACTGTTTTTT.

This clone has just a few counts. The chain links TRBV7-9 to TRBJ2-1; 8 bases agree with TRBD2. The CDR3 has 15 amino acids. Losses at the gene ends were 1 base for V and 5 bases for J; bases not matched to a gene: 4. Germline CDR1 and CDR2: SEHNR and FQNEAQ (reference sequence). The CDR3, as DNA: TGTGCCAGCAGCTTAGTTGGTAGCGGGAACAATGAGCAGTTCTTC. Translated, it gives CASSLVGSGNNEQFF.

The genes are TRBV6-1 and TRBJ1-5, with D perhaps TRBD1 (5 bases). Trimming pared 4 bases from V and 0 bases from J, leaving 16 bases between. The CDR3 consists of 17 residues. Germline values: CDR1 MNHNS, CDR2 SASEGT. CDR3 in amino acids: CASSAGRDGYSNQPQHF. CDR3 bases: TGTGCCAGCAGTGCCGGACGGGACGGATATAGCAATCAGCCCCAGCATTTT.

The chain combines TRBV27 with TRBJ2-1, with 10 nucleotides matching TRBD2. The CDR3 extends over 14 amino acids. Germline V gives CDR1 MNHEY, CDR2 SMNVEV (reference sequence). The V segment lost 6 bases and the J segment 3 bases; nucleotides outside the gene matches: 2. The CDR3 DNA is TGTGCCAGCAGGACTAGCGGGCTCTACAATGAGCAGTTCTTC. Protein: CASRTSGLYNEQFF.

This chain uses TRBV5-1 with TRBJ1-2; 7 nucleotides line up with TRBD1. The CDR3 runs to 14 residues. After removal of 5 bases from V and 8 bases from J, the junction contained 12 bases not matched to a gene. Germline-derived CDR1 and CDR2 are SGHRS and YFSETQ. The CDR3 DNA follows: TGCGCCAGCAGTACCGGACAGGTAGAGGGCGGCTACACCTTC. This codes for CASSTGQVEGGYTF.

The chain joins TRBV18 to TRBJ2-7, with a possible D match to TRBD1 (5 bases). Trimming cost V 3 bases and J 4 bases, with 13 bases left between them. Germline CDR1 reads KGHSH; CDR2 reads LQKENI. The CDR3 sequence is 14 residues long. The CDR3 DNA is TGTGCCAGCTCACCCTTGCAGGGTAGTTACGAGCAGTACTTC. Translation: CASSPLQGSYEQYF.

J is TRBJ1-1 and V is TRBV18; 8 bases are a match to TRBD1. Germline V gene sequence: CDR1 KGHSH, CDR2 LQKENI. V shed 8 bases, J shed 5 bases, and the junction held 7 bases outside the gene matches. The CDR3 covers 13 residues. The CDR3 loop reads CASNRQGWTEAFF. DNA of the CDR3: TGTGCCAGCAACCGACAGGGGTGGACTGAAGCTTTCTTT.

This clone was found once. The rearrangement uses TRBV29-1 and TRBJ2-2; D is tentatively TRBD1 or TRBD2 (7 bases each). The CDR3 runs 15 residues. Trimming removed 2 bases from V and 1 base from J, with 11 bases in between. From germline, CDR1 is SQVTM and CDR2 ANQGSEA. CDR3 amino acids: CSVETRGGNTGELFF. The CDR3 coding sequence is TGCAGCGTTGAAACCAGGGGGGGGAACACCGGGGAGCTGTTTTTT.

J is TRBJ2-5 and V is TRBV7-9, with a weak D call TRBD1 (5 bases). Germline V gives CDR1 SEHNR, CDR2 FQNEAQ (reference sequence). The CDR3 totals 14 residues. V lost 0 bases and J lost 4, with 9 bases in between. CDR3 in amino acids: CASSLARARETQYF. CDR3 bases: TGTGCCAGCAGCTTAGCCAGGGCGCGAGAGACCCAGTACTTC.

J is TRBJ2-1 and V is TRBV6-1; 12 positions match TRBD2. Per the germline V gene, CDR1 is MNHNS and CDR2 is SASEGT. V gave up 4 bases and J gave up 0 bases; unmatched junction bases: 13. The length of the CDR3 is 20 residues. CDR3 loop: CASSAEGLAGQYSSYNEQFF. DNA of the CDR3: TGTGCCAGCAGTGCAGAGGGACTAGCGGGCCAATATAGCTCCTACAATGAGCAGTTCTTC.

V is TRBV4-2 and J is TRBJ2-2, with TRBD2 matching 9 bases. The trim removed 1 base at V and 7 bases at J, leaving 10 bases unmatched. This CDR3 has 17 amino acids. Germline V gene data show CDR1 as LGHNA and CDR2 as YNFKEQ. The CDR3 loop is CASSQVGSGRSGGELFF. The CDR3 DNA reads as TGTGCCAGCAGCCAAGTTGGGAGCGGGAGGAGCGGCGGGGAGCTGTTTTTT.

V gene TRBV19 combines with J gene TRBJ1-1, with 12 nucleotides matching TRBD1. This CDR3 has 16 amino acids. Trimming at V came to 5 bases and at J to 3 bases, leaving 7 bases not matched to a gene. CDR1 LNHDA and CDR2 SQIVND come from the germline V gene (reference sequence). The CDR3 DNA sequence: TGTGCCAGTAGTCCGGGACAGGGGGCTTCATACACTGAAGCTTTCTTT. It specifies CASSPGQGASYTEAFF. Drawing the rest from reference TRBV19 and TRBJ1-1, the complete variable domain is DGGITQSPKYLFRKEGQNVTLSCEQNLNHDAMYWYRQDPGQGLRLIYYSQIVNDFQKGDIAEGYSVSREKKESFPLTVTSAQKNPTAFYLCASSPGQGASYTEAFFGQGTRLTVV.

J is TRBJ2-7 and V is TRBV6-5; D perhaps matches TRBD2 (5 bases). Between the trimmed V and J ends, which lost 0 bases and 0 bases, there was a span of 12 bases. The CDR3 spans 16 residues. Germline assignment: CDR1 MNHEY and CDR2 SVGAGI. Written as DNA, the CDR3 is TGTGCCAGCAGTTACTCTTCCGGACTTAGCTCCTACGAGCAGTACTTC. The encoded protein is CASSYSSGLSSYEQYF.

This CDR3 is CASSFLAGTSYEQYF. CDR3 coding DNA: TGTGCCAGCAGCTTCCTAGCGGGGACGTCCTACGAGCAGTACTTC. The V and J genes are TRBV7-6 and TRBJ2-7; 9 nucleotides line up with TRBD2. Germline trimming cut 3 bases from V and 1 base from J; bases unmatched to any gene: 4. This CDR3 spans 15 amino acids. Per germline, CDR1 SGHVS and CDR2 FNYEAQ.

The chain couples TRBV4-2 to TRBJ1-1; the D gene is possibly TRBD1 (5 bases). The V end was cut by 1 base, the J end by 2 bases, with 11 bases between. This CDR3 has 15 amino acids. Germline V gene data show CDR1 as LGHNA and CDR2 as YNFKEQ. CDR3 nucleotide sequence: TGTGCCAGCAGCCAAGTGGGGGAAGGTAACACTGAAGCTTTCTTT. Translated, it gives CASSQVGEGNTEAFF.

The chain joins TRBV25-1 to TRBJ2-5; TRBD1 might be the D (5 bases). The CDR3 length is 13 residues. Trimming left V 4 bases short and J 2 bases short, with 8 bases between. In germline, CDR1 is MGHDK, CDR2 SYGVNS. This chain's CDR3 is CASSVPGQETQYF. The CDR3 DNA is TGTGCCAGCAGTGTGCCAGGGCAAGAGACCCAGTACTTC.

This chain links TRBV19 with TRBJ1-5; D gene uncertain. This CDR3 has 18 residues. Trimming removed 2 bases from V and 4 bases from J, with 21 bases in between. Germline CDR1 LNHDA, CDR2 SQIVND (reference sequence). CDR3 protein: CASSIMVGKGGFNQPQHF. The DNA for the CDR3 is TGTGCCAGTAGTATAATGGTGGGGAAGGGAGGCTTTAATCAGCCCCAGCATTTT.

This clone was seen only once. The V and J genes are TRBV6-5 and TRBJ2-2, with 7 bases aligning to TRBD2. Germline V gene sequence: CDR1 MNHEY, CDR2 SVGAGI. Trimming cost V 6 bases and J 9 bases; bases outside gene matches: 10. The CDR3 covers 14 residues. In DNA, the CDR3 is TGTGCCAGCAGGAGGGACTACCCAGTGAGGGAGCTGTTTTTT. As protein: CASRRDYPVRELFF.

V and J are TRBV5-1 and TRBJ2-2; 7 bases map to TRBD1. V gave up 0 bases and J gave up 7 bases; unmatched junction bases: 6. The CDR3 is made up of 15 amino acids. In germline, CDR1 is SGHRS, CDR2 YFSETQ. The CDR3 spells CASSLDRGSGGELFF. In DNA form, the CDR3 reads TGCGCCAGCAGCTTGGACAGGGGTTCAGGCGGGGAGCTGTTTTTT.

The chain couples TRBV6-1 to TRBJ2-3; no clear D. The CDR3 totals 10 residues. With 8 bases removed from V and 8 bases from J, the gap between germline ends came to 8 bases. Per germline, CDR1 MNHNS and CDR2 SASEGT. The CDR3 spells CASRWGTQYF. The CDR3 DNA sequence: TGTGCCAGCCGTTGGGGTACGCAGTATTTT.

This clone occurred once. J is TRBJ2-7 and V is TRBV29-1, with D hard to call. The germline gives CDR1 SQVTM, CDR2 ANQGSEA. The CDR3 totals 12 residues. Trimming pared 4 bases from V and 0 bases from J, leaving 7 bases between. CDR3 DNA: TGCAGCGTTGGCAGCCACTCCTACGAGCAGTACTTC. It translates to CSVGSHSYEQYF.

The J gene is TRBJ2-3, the V gene TRBV10-3; tentatively, D is TRBD1 (5 bases). The V end lost 4 bases, the J end lost 3 bases, and 8 bases lay between the germline ends. The length of the CDR3 is 13 residues. Germline V gives CDR1 ENHRY, CDR2 SYGVKD. The DNA for the CDR3 is TGTGCCATCAGTGGCCAGGGAACAGATACGCAGTATTTT. Translated: CAISGQGTDTQYF.

The genes are TRBV7-2 and TRBJ2-2; 14 bases line up with TRBD2. V shed 5 bases and J 7 bases; nucleotides not matched to a gene: 6. The germline gives CDR1 SGHTA, CDR2 FQGNSA. The CDR3 runs to 16 residues. The DNA for the CDR3 is TGTGCCAGCAGCGGGGGACTAGCGGGAGCGGGCGGGGAGCTGTTTTTT. Translation: CASSGGLAGAGGELFF.

V is TRBV5-4 and J is TRBJ2-3; D ambiguous. In germline, CDR1 is SGHNT, CDR2 YYREEE (reference sequence). V was shortened by 0 bases and J by 2 bases, with 7 bases between the two germline ends. The CDR3 length is 14 residues. The CDR3 sequence: CASSLDGYTDTQYF. DNA of the CDR3: TGTGCCAGCAGCTTGGACGGATACACAGATACGCAGTATTTT.